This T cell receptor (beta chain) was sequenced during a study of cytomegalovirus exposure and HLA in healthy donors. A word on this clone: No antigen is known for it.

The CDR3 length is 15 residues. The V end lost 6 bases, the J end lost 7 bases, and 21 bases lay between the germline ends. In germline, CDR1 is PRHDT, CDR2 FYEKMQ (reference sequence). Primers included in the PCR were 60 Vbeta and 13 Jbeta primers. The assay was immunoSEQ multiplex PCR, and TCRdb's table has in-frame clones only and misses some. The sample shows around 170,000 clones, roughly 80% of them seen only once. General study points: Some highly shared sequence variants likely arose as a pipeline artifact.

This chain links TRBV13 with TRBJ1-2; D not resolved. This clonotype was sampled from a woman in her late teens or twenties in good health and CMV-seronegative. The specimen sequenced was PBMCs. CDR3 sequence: CASSSQDPQAIGYTF. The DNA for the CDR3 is TGTGCCAGCAGTTCCCAAGATCCCCAAGCCATTGGCTACACCTTC.